Following are 17 T cell receptor beta chains from one sample sequenced in a study of neurological immune-mediated disorders (dated by TCRdb to between 2018 and 2021). Library generation was performed with 5' RACE. The sequencing machine was an Illumina HiSeq 2500. TCRdb's own reprocessing of the public reads used fastp at Q25 and MiXCR and kept productive beta chains. Each record represents a unique CDR3 protein, reported with the most common genes and DNA among its rows. The sample contains more than 30,000 distinct CDR3 sequences, 13% of them found a single time. The ten biggest clones cover more than 5% of the sample. The intended sense of this specimen's time point label: technical triplicate 2. Source material: CD4+ T cells from blood. The receptors derive from a female donor with HTLV-1-associated myelopathy (HAM/TSP).

This clonotype was seen repeatedly, ten times or more. The chain has TRBV5-6 and TRBJ2-1; 7 bases align to TRBD2. Germline loops: CDR1 SGHDT, CDR2 YYEEEE. This CDR3 is 17 amino acids long. After removal of 4 bases from V and 4 bases from J, the junction contained 14 bases not matched to a gene. DNA for the CDR3: TGTGCCAGCAGCCAAGGAGGATGGAGCGGGAATTACAATGAGCAGTTCTTC. Translated: CASSQGGWSGNYNEQFF.

This clonotype came up many times. The rearrangement joins TRBV9 to TRBJ2-5, with D possibly matching TRBD2 (6 bases). The ends were cut back, 3 bases at V and 5 bases at J, with 26 bases in the middle. The germline V gene encodes CDR1 SGDLS and CDR2 YYNGEE. This CDR3 comprises 18 residues. The CDR3 is CASSARPLDTRGRETQYF. CDR3 in DNA: TGTGCCAGCAGCGCCCGTCCTCTCGACACCCGGGGGAGGGAGACCCAGTACTTC.

The J gene is TRBJ2-2, the V gene TRBV19; unclear D gene. The germline CDR1 and CDR2 sequences are LNHDA and SQIVND (reference sequence). The CDR3 covers 14 residues. Between the trimmed V and J ends, which lost 3 bases and 7 bases, there was a span of 12 bases. In DNA form, the CDR3 reads TGTGCCAGTAGTATTCGGTCATTATACGGGGAGCTGTTTTTT. Its protein product is CASSIRSLYGELFF.

This clonotype occurred many times. The V call is TRBV7-9, the J call TRBJ2-7, with D unclear. Germline CDR1 is SEHNR and CDR2 is FQNEAQ (reference sequence). The germline V and J ends were trimmed by 1 base and 2 bases, with 12 bases remaining between them. The CDR3 sequence is 15 residues long. CDR3 loop: CASSLEPRPAYEQYF. CDR3 DNA sequence: TGTGCCAGCAGCTTAGAGCCTCGACCGGCCTACGAGCAGTACTTC.

The sample holds many counts of this clonotype. J is TRBJ2-7 and V is TRBV3-1; 10 bases agree with TRBD2. The CDR3 covers 17 residues. V was clipped by 0 bases and J by 2 bases; unmatched bases: 7. Germline lookup yields CDR1 LGHDT and CDR2 YNNKEL (reference sequence). The CDR3 coding sequence is TGTGCCAGCAGCCAAGATTTGGAAACTAGCGGGGCCTACGAGCAGTACTTC. It translates to CASSQDLETSGAYEQYF.

This clonotype was recorded many times. This chain joins TRBV7-2 and TRBJ2-1; D uncertain. Germline V CDR1 and CDR2: SGHTA, FQGNSA. V was trimmed by 4 bases and J by 9 bases, leaving 7 bases between them. The CDR3 runs 11 residues. As DNA, the CDR3 is TGTGCCAGCAGCTCTTCGGTTGAGCAGTTCTTC. It encodes CASSSSVEQFF.

This clonotype was seen at least ten times. The chain uses TRBV5-1 and TRBJ1-5; D is ambiguous. The germline gives CDR1 SGHRS, CDR2 YFSETQ. This CDR3 spans 15 amino acids. V was cut by 0 bases and J by 5 bases, with 12 bases left in between. CDR3 sequence: CASSLEGRSHQPQHF. The CDR3 nucleotides read TGCGCCAGCAGCTTGGAAGGTAGGAGTCATCAGCCCCAGCATTTT.

This clonotype is judged medium-sized (0.01 to 0.1%). V gene TRBV29-1 combines with J gene TRBJ2-1; TRBD1 aligns across 11 bases. Germline loops: CDR1 SQVTM, CDR2 ANQGSEA. J gave up 10 bases and V 6 bases, and 5 bases lay outside the gene matches. The CDR3 is 12 residues long. The CDR3 nucleotides read TGCAGCGTCTGGACAGGGGGCGGGGAGCAGTTCTTC. Protein product: CSVWTGGGEQFF.

This clonotype was recorded at least ten times. This rearrangement joins TRBV5-1 to TRBJ2-2, with no clear D. V lost 0 bases and J 0 bases, leaving 12 bases between the germline ends. Germline V gene lookup returns CDR1 SGHRS and CDR2 YFSETQ. CDR3 size: 17 residues. CDR3 amino acids: CASSLAPTAANTGELFF. DNA of the CDR3: TGCGCCAGCAGCTTGGCCCCTACGGCGGCGAACACCGGGGAGCTGTTTTTT.

This clonotype was observed at least ten times. The V gene is TRBV7-8, the J gene TRBJ2-2; D is unclear. Germline lookup yields CDR1 SGHVS and CDR2 FQNEAQ. V dropped 5 bases and J dropped 7 bases, with 8 bases sitting between them. The CDR3 totals 12 residues. The CDR3 is CASSPPLGELFF. CDR3 in DNA: TGTGCCAGCAGCCCGCCCCTCGGGGAGCTGTTTTTT.

In this sample, this clonotype is medium-sized (0.01 to 0.1%). The genes are TRBV2 and TRBJ1-6; D uncertain. V lost 3 bases to trimming and J lost 0 bases, with 3 bases between them. The CDR3 runs 14 residues. Germline CDR1 and CDR2: SNHLY and FYNNEI. The CDR3 DNA reads TGTGCCAGCAGTGACAGCTCCTATAATTCACCCCTCCACTTT. Protein product: CASSDSSYNSPLHF.

This clonotype was recorded many times. V usage is TRBV3-1 and J usage is TRBJ1-2; TRBD1 might be the D (6 bases). This CDR3 has 12 residues. Trimming took 8 bases from V and 7 from J, leaving 14 bases between them. Germline V lookup: CDR1 LGHDT, CDR2 YNNKEL (reference sequence). The CDR3 nucleotides read TGTGCCAGCTCACAGGGTTACGGTGGCTACACCTTC. Amino acid sequence: CASSQGYGGYTF. The whole variable domain, filled in from reference TRBV3-1 and TRBJ1-2, reads DTAVSQTPKYLVTQMGNDKSIKCEQNLGHDTMYWYKQDSKKFLKIMFSYNNKELIINETVPNRFSPKSPDKAHLNLHINSLELGDSAVYFCASSQGYGGYTFGSGTRLTVV.

This clonotype was detected many times. The chain has TRBV6-5 and TRBJ2-3, with no clear D. Germline V lookup: CDR1 MNHEY, CDR2 SVGAGI. V lost 5 bases and J lost 1, with 10 bases in between. The CDR3 sequence is 14 residues long. The CDR3: CASSRMGGTDTQYF. DNA of the CDR3: TGTGCCAGCAGTAGGATGGGTGGCACAGATACGCAGTATTTT.

Many counts were recorded for this clonotype. The V call is TRBV7-2, the J call TRBJ2-3; 11 bases match TRBD2. The length of the CDR3 is 15 residues. Germline V gene data show CDR1 as SGHTA and CDR2 as FQGNSA. Trimming cost V 2 bases and J 4 bases; bases outside gene matches: 2. The CDR3 sequence is CASSLPTSGADTQYF. Written as DNA, the CDR3 is TGTGCCAGCAGCTTACCGACTAGCGGGGCAGATACGCAGTATTTT.

This clonotype was observed many times. The CDR3: CASSLGSGTGFTEAFF. In DNA, the CDR3 is TGTGCCAGCAGCTTGGGGTCCGGGACAGGGTTCACTGAAGCTTTCTTT. The V and J genes are TRBV7-9 and TRBJ1-1, with 9 bases fitting TRBD1. Germline CDR1 SEHNR, CDR2 FQNEAQ (reference sequence). Trimming at V came to 3 bases and at J to 4 bases, leaving 9 bases not matched to a gene. The CDR3 length is 16 residues.

This clonotype was counted many times. CDR3 nucleotides: TGCAGTGCTAGGAAGGCAGGGGGAGAGGATGGCTACACCTTC. Encoded protein: CSARKAGGEDGYTF. The chain has TRBV20-1 and TRBJ1-2; 7 bases map to TRBD1. Germline CDR1 reads DFQATT; CDR2 reads SNEGSKA (reference sequence). This CDR3 spans 14 amino acids. Trimming at V came to 3 bases and at J to 6 bases, leaving 10 bases not matched to a gene.

This clonotype occurred many times. The rearrangement links TRBV12-5 to TRBJ1-5; tentative D call: TRBD1 (5 bases). CDR3 length: 14 amino acids. V was clipped by 6 bases and J by 6 bases, with 15 bases between them. Germline V gene lookup returns CDR1 LGHNT and CDR2 FRNRAP. CDR3 nucleotide sequence: TGTGCTAGTGGAGCCGACAAGGGGATTCAGCCCCAGCATTTT. This sequence encodes CASGADKGIQPQHF.